The rows below give T cell receptor beta chains drawn from one sample of a study of T cell responses to AZD1222 COVID-19 vaccine. Here immunoSEQ multiplex PCR was the method, and the copy in TCRdb shows in-frame clones only, minus some. The sample has about 86,000 clones; 70% to 80% are singletons. The sample was peripheral blood, taken on day 0 of AZD1222 vaccination. These receptors all stem from an adult in good health. CDR3s include the opening cysteine and the closing phenylalanine or tryptophan. Each record gives: V gene, J gene, CDR3 length, CDR3 protein.

V: TRBV5-6
J: TRBJ2-5
length: 14
CDR3: CASSWYASRETQYF

V: TRBV15
J: TRBJ2-7
length: 16
CDR3: CATSRDRGTGESEQYF

V: TRBV28
J: TRBJ2-3
length: 12
CDR3: CASRVSTDTQYF

V: TRBV12-5
J: TRBJ2-2
length: 13
CDR3: CASGLGNTGELFF

V: TRBV12-5
J: TRBJ1-3
length: 17
CDR3: CASGLAGTGGARNTIYF

V: TRBV28
J: TRBJ2-7
length: 11
CDR3: CASRGGYEQYF

V: TRBV7-9
J: TRBJ2-7
length: 16
CDR3: CASSLDRDSKSYEQYF

V: TRBV2
J: TRBJ2-4
length: 14
CDR3: CASSQGQRADIQYF

V: TRBV19
J: TRBJ1-2
length: 15
CDR3: CASSPLEGLNYGYTF

V: TRBV11-2
J: TRBJ1-2
length: 17
CDR3: CASSPRVTLQGYYGYTF

V: TRBV5-1
J: TRBJ2-1
length: 11
CDR3: CASSLDNEQFF

V: TRBV19
J: TRBJ2-3
length: 14
CDR3: CASSSGVRTDTQYF

V: TRBV11-2
J: TRBJ2-1
length: 14
CDR3: CASSPSLAGIEQFF

V: TRBV5-4
J: TRBJ2-7
length: 14
CDR3: CASSLGQDAYEQYF

V: TRBV5-8
J: TRBJ2-7
length: 11
CDR3: CASARALEQYF

V: TRBV4-3
J: TRBJ2-7
length: 15
CDR3: CASSQAVAGAYEQYF

V: TRBV27
J: TRBJ1-5
length: 15
CDR3: CASSWGQGSNQPQHF

V: TRBV7-8
J: TRBJ1-3
length: 16
CDR3: CASSLVPGGSGNTIYF

V: TRBV30
J: TRBJ2-7
length: 12
CDR3: CAWDGRAAEQYF

V: TRBV7-6
J: TRBJ2-7
length: 15
CDR3: CASSPSMEGMTEQYF

V: TRBV28
J: TRBJ1-4
length: 13
CDR3: CAGNSGRSEKLFF

V: TRBV28
J: TRBJ2-7
length: 14
CDR3: CASNPGDRGYEQYF

V: TRBV11-2
J: TRBJ2-7
length: 17
CDR3: CASSLEDRLVYSYEQYF

V: TRBV9
J: TRBJ2-5
length: 15
CDR3: CASSVEQGILETQYF

V: TRBV30
J: TRBJ1-1
length: 13
CDR3: CAWSVQGAGEAFF

V: TRBV5-4
J: TRBJ1-2
length: 14
CDR3: CASSLARTVYGYTF

V: TRBV15
J: TRBJ1-4
length: 16
CDR3: CATSRDGEGAGEKLFF

V: TRBV7-2
J: TRBJ2-7
length: 15
CDR3: CASSHGVGEGYEQYF

V: TRBV4-1
J: TRBJ2-2
length: 18
CDR3: CASSTGGGLAGNTGELFF

V: TRBV12-3/TRBV12-4
J: TRBJ2-7
length: 13
CDR3: CASCSAGSYEQYF

V: TRBV2
J: TRBJ1-3
length: 15
CDR3: CASSRTGNLGNTIYF

V: TRBV10-2
J: TRBJ2-5
length: 12
CDR3: CAAGASRETQYF

V: TRBV11-3
J: TRBJ1-1
length: 13
CDR3: CASSGPGNTEAFF